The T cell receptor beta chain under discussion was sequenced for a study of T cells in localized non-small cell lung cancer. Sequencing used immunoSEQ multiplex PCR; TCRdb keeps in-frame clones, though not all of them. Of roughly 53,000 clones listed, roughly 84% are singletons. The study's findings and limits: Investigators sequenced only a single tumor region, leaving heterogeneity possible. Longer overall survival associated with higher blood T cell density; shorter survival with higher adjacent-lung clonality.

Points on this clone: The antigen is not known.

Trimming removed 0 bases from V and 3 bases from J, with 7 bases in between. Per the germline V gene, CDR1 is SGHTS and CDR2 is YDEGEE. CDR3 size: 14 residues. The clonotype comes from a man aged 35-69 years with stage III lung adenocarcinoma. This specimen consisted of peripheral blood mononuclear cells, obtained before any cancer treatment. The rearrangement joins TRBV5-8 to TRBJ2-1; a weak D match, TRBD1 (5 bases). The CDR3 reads CASSLEGIYNEQFF. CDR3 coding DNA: TGTGCCAGCAGCTTGGAGGGGATCTACAATGAGCAGTTCTTC.